This is a list of T cell receptor beta chains from one sample in a study of CD8+ T cells in alopecia areata. Clones were read by immunoSEQ multiplex PCR, and TCRdb kept only the in-frame ones, dropping some. The table lists 95,000 to 150,000 clones, roughly 50% of them singletons, with over 9.5% in the top ten. What was sequenced was NKG2D-low CD8+ T cells sorted from blood. The receptor source for this set is a human donor with alopecia areata. The CDR3 runs from the conserved cysteine through the conserved F or W. A D gene is named only where the DNA matches it firmly. For some rows the clone size is stated as once, few or many, or as a class when expanded; others skip it.

d_call	v_call	clone_size	j_call	cdr3_aa	cdr3_nt
NA	TRBV4-1	NA	TRBJ1-1	CASSQKAAGTEAFF	TGCGCCAGCAGCCAGAAGGCGGCGGGCACTGAAGCTTTCTTT
TRBD1	TRBV28	NA	TRBJ1-2	CASSPGQGSYGYTF	TGTGCCAGCAGTCCCGGACAGGGATCGTATGGCTACACCTTC
TRBD1	TRBV28	NA	TRBJ2-4	CASTQDRGMDIQYF	TGTGCCAGCACCCAGGACAGGGGGATGGACATTCAGTACTTC
TRBD2	TRBV2	NA	TRBJ2-5	CASLTSGSRAGLFETQYF	TGTGCCAGCCTGACTAGCGGGAGCAGGGCGGGGTTATTCGAGACCCAGTACTTC
NA	TRBV28	NA	TRBJ2-3	CASSPTAGPDTQYF	TGTGCCAGCAGCCCAACCGCGGGGCCAGATACGCAGTATTTT
NA	TRBV4-1	NA	TRBJ2-5	CASSPELSETQYF	TGCGCCAGCAGCCCAGAACTTTCGGAGACCCAGTACTTC
TRBD1	TRBV9	NA	TRBJ2-7	CASSALTGAEEQYF	TGTGCCAGCAGCGCCTTGACAGGGGCGGAAGAGCAGTACTTC
NA	TRBV14	few	TRBJ2-4	CASSQDREHIQYF	TGTGCCAGCAGCCAAGATAGGGAACACATTCAGTACTTC
TRBD2	TRBV6-5	NA	TRBJ2-7	CASTDFSGSNEQYF	TGTGCCAGCACCGATTTTAGCGGGAGTAACGAGCAGTACTTC
NA	TRBV4-1	NA	TRBJ2-1	CASSQDTDSYNEQFF	TGCGCCAGCAGCCAAGATACGGACTCCTACAATGAGCAGTTCTTC
NA	TRBV30	NA	TRBJ2-1	CAWSVGQLVSGEQFF	TGTGCCTGGAGTGTAGGACAGTTAGTCTCTGGTGAGCAGTTCTTC
NA	TRBV28	few	TRBJ1-2	CASSARHSPYNYGYTF	TGTGCCAGCAGTGCCCGCCACTCCCCTTATAACTATGGCTACACCTTC
NA	TRBV28	few	TRBJ2-3	CASSLSASTSTDTQYF	TGTGCCAGCAGTTTATCCGCTAGCACGAGCACAGATACGCAGTATTTT
NA	TRBV29-1	NA	TRBJ2-3	CSVEVELNTQYF	TGCAGCGTTGAAGTTGAGTTGAATACGCAGTATTTT
NA	TRBV11-2	few	TRBJ2-2	CASSLVGSTGELFF	TGTGCCAGCAGCTTAGTGGGCAGCACCGGGGAGCTGTTTTTT
NA	TRBV27	NA	TRBJ2-3	CASNLVGTDTQYF	TGTGCCAGCAATCTAGTTGGCACAGATACGCAGTATTTT
NA	TRBV28	NA	TRBJ1-5	CASSFPNQPQHF	TGTGCCAGCAGTTTTCCGAATCAGCCCCAGCATTTT
NA	TRBV29-1	few	TRBJ2-6	CSVDQGSSGANVLTF	TGCAGCGTTGACCAGGGGAGCTCTGGGGCCAACGTCCTGACTTTC
NA	TRBV19	NA	TRBJ2-3	CATKTRDSPTDTQYF	TGTGCCACCAAAACCCGGGACTCTCCCACAGATACGCAGTATTTT
TRBD1	TRBV29-1	few	TRBJ2-7	CSVRTDRDEQYF	TGCAGCGTTAGAACAGACAGGGACGAGCAGTACTTC
NA	TRBV29-1	NA	TRBJ2-1	CSVGGARENPEQFF	TGCAGCGTGGGGGGGGCGCGGGAGAACCCCGAGCAGTTCTTC
NA	TRBV6-1	few	TRBJ2-6	CASSGSASGANVLTF	TGTGCCAGCAGTGGTTCCGCGTCTGGGGCCAACGTCCTGACTTTC
TRBD1	TRBV30	NA	TRBJ2-2	CAWEGTGSNTGELFF	TGTGCCTGGGAGGGGACAGGCTCGAACACCGGGGAGCTGTTTTTT
NA	TRBV7-9	few	TRBJ2-3	CASSSAQRDTQYF	TGTGCCAGCAGCTCGGCTCAGCGGGATACGCAGTATTTT
NA	TRBV2	few	TRBJ2-1	CASGTSQFF	TGTGCCAGCGGGACATCCCAGTTCTTC
NA	TRBV7-9	NA	TRBJ1-1	CASSPGASAEAFF	TGTGCCAGCAGCCCCGGGGCTAGCGCTGAAGCTTTCTTT
NA	TRBV29-1	NA	TRBJ1-2	CSVRQAHGYTF	TGCAGCGTTCGGCAGGCCCATGGCTACACCTTC
TRBD1	TRBV29-1	few	TRBJ1-5	CSVRVEGQGGQPQHF	TGCAGCGTGCGAGTGGAGGGACAGGGCGGCCAGCCCCAGCATTTT
NA	TRBV29-1	few	TRBJ1-2	CSVRTGGDYGYTF	TGCAGCGTTCGTACAGGCGGGGACTATGGCTACACCTTC
NA	TRBV29-1	few	TRBJ1-2	CSVEKRLYGYTF	TGCAGCGTTGAAAAACGGCTCTATGGCTACACCTTC
NA	TRBV2	few	TRBJ1-5	CASSDQGSPQHF	TGTGCCAGCAGTGATCAGGGTTCACCCCAGCATTTT
TRBD2	TRBV29-1	NA	TRBJ2-2	CSVEEAGLAGELFF	TGCAGCGTTGAGGAAGCGGGACTCGCCGGGGAGCTGTTTTTT
TRBD1	TRBV4-1	few	TRBJ1-1	CASSQDGTGTTEAFF	TGTGCCAGCAGCCAAGATGGGACAGGGACCACTGAAGCTTTCTTT
NA	TRBV11-2	NA	TRBJ1-6	CASSQAFGLNSPLHF	TGTGCCAGCAGCCAAGCCTTCGGACTAAATTCACCCCTCCACTTT
NA	TRBV28	few	TRBJ2-7	CASSLFSGSYEQYF	TGTGCCAGCAGTTTATTCTCAGGTTCCTACGAGCAGTACTTC
NA	TRBV5-1	NA	TRBJ1-1	CASSYSLEATEAFF	TGCGCCAGCAGCTACAGCCTGGAGGCCACTGAAGCTTTCTTT
NA	TRBV29-1	NA	TRBJ2-1	CSVRSTDYNEQFF	TGCAGCGTTAGGTCGACTGACTACAATGAGCAGTTCTTC
NA	TRBV30	few	TRBJ2-7	CACLGGTYEQYF	TGTGCCTGCCTCGGGGGAACCTACGAGCAGTACTTC
NA	TRBV13	few	TRBJ2-2	CASRNTGELFF	TGTGCCAGCAGGAACACCGGGGAGCTGTTTTTT
NA	TRBV25-1	few	TRBJ2-5	CASRDMMGPETQYF	TGTGCCAGCAGGGACATGATGGGACCGGAGACCCAGTACTTC
NA	TRBV29-1	few	TRBJ2-1	CSVESRAEYNEQFF	TGCAGCGTTGAGAGCCGGGCGGAGTACAATGAGCAGTTCTTC
NA	TRBV19	NA	TRBJ1-5	CASSTGPWQPQHF	TGTGCCAGCAGCACAGGGCCCTGGCAGCCCCAGCATTTT
NA	TRBV27	NA	TRBJ1-1	CASSQTVTNTEAFF	TGTGCCAGCAGCCAGACAGTTACGAACACTGAAGCTTTCTTT
NA	TRBV2	NA	TRBJ1-1	CASKPTTLNTEAFF	TGTGCCAGCAAACCGACTACACTGAACACTGAAGCTTTCTTT